This T cell receptor (beta chain) was obtained from a study of identical twins. This clonotype was observed a few times. Its specificity is not known. The cDNA had a unique molecular identifier and a template-switch universal primer site. TCRdb used MiXCR to reprocess the 5' RACE reads, holding one entry per CDR3 protein. The sample shows about 1.7 million distinct CDR3 sequences, around 29% of them seen only once. CDR1 is MNHNY and CDR2 is SVGAGI in the germline V gene (reference sequence). With V trimmed by 6 bases and J by 3 bases, 9 bases remained unmatched. The CDR3 covers 15 residues. Study-level results: Beta out-of-frame sequences showed weaker excess sharing between twins. A lower insertion count was a feature of abundant cord blood beta clonotypes, with no such feature in memory repertoires. The study found excess low generation probability among twin-shared out-of-frame alpha sequences.

The rearrangement joins TRBV6-6 to TRBJ2-7, with 9 bases lining up with TRBD2. The TCR was taken from a newborn girl in good health. The sample taken for sequencing was cord blood. CDR3 protein: CASRTPSGKRYEQYF. CDR3 coding DNA: TGTGCCAGCAGGACTCCTAGCGGGAAGCGCTACGAGCAGTACTTC.